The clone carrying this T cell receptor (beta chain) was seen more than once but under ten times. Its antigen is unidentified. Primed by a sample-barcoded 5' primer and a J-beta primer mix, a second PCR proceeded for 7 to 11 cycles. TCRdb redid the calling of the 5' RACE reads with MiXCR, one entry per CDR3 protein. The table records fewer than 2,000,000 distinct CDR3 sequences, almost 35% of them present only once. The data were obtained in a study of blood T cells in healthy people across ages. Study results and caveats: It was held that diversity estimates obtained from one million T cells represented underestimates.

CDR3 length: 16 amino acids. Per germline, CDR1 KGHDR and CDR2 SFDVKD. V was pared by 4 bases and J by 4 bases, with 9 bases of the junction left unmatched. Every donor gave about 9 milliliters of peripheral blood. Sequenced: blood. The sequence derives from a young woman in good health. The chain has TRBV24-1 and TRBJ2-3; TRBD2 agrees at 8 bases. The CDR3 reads CATSESLAGPADTQYF. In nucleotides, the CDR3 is TGTGCCACCAGTGAAAGCCTAGCGGGCCCCGCAGATACGCAGTATTTT.